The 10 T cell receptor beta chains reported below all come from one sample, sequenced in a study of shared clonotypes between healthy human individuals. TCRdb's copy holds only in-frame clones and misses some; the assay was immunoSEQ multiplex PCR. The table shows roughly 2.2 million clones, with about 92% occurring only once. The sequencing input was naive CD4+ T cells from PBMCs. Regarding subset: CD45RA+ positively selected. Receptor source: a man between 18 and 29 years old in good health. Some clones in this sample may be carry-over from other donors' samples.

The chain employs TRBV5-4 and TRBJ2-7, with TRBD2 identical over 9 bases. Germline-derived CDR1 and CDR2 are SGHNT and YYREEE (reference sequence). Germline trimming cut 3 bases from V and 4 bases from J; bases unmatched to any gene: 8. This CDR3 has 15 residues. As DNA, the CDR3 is TGTGCCAGCAGCTCAACGGGGACTAGCTTATACGAGCAGTACTTC. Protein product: CASSSTGTSLYEQYF.

CDR3 loop: CASSWRGNTEAFF. The DNA of the CDR3 is TGTGCCAGCAGTTGGAGGGGTAACACTGAAGCTTTCTTT. The chain recombines TRBV6-1 with TRBJ1-1, with D possibly TRBD1 on 5 matching bases. Trimming took off 5 bases at V and 2 bases at J, with 9 bases between the two ends. Germline values: CDR1 MNHNS, CDR2 SASEGT. The CDR3 sequence is 13 residues long.

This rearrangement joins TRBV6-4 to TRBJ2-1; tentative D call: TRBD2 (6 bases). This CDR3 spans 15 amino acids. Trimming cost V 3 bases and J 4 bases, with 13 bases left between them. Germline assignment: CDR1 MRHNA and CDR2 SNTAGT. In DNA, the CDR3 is TGTGCCAGCAGTGAGGGTACTCGGGGGTACAATGAGCAGTTCTTC. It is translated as CASSEGTRGYNEQFF.

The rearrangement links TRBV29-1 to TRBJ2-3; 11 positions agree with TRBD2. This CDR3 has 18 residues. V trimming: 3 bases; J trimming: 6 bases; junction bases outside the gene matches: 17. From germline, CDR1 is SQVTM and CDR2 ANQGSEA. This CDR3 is CSVDDSGRAGLVHDTQYF. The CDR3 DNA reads TGCAGCGTTGATGATAGCGGGAGGGCCGGGCTCGTTCATGATACGCAGTATTTT.

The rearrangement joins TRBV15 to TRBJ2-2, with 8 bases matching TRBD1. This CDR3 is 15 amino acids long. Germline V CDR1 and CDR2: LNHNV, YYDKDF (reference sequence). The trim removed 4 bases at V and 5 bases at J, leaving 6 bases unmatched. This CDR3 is CATSTRTGRTGELFF. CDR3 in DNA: TGTGCCACCAGCACCAGGACAGGGAGGACCGGGGAGCTGTTTTTT. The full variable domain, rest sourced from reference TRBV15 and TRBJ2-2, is DAMVIQNPRYQVTQFGKPVTLSCSQTLNHNVMYWYQQKSSQAPKLLFHYYDKDFNNEADTPDNFQSRRPNTSFCFLDIRSPGLGDTAMYLCATSTRTGRTGELFFGEGSRLTVL.

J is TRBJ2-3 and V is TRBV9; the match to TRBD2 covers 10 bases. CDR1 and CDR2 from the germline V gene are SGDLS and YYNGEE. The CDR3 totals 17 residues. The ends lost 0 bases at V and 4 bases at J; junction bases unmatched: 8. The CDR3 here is CASSVGPSGRGADTQYF. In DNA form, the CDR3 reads TGTGCCAGCAGCGTAGGACCTAGCGGGAGAGGGGCAGATACGCAGTATTTT.

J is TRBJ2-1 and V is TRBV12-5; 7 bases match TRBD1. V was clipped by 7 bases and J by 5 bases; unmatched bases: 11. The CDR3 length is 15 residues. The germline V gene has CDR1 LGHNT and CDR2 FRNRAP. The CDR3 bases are TGTGCTAGTGCCAGGGGGTTAGCGACAAACAATGAGCAGTTCTTC. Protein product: CASARGLATNNEQFF.

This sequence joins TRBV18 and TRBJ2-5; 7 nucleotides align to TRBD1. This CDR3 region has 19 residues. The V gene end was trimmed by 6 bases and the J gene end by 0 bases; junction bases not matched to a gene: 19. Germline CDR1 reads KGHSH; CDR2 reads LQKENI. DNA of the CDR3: TGTGCCAGCTCGCCCGGACAGGAGCAGCGGTTTGGGTACCAAGAGACCCAGTACTTC. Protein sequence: CASSPGQEQRFGYQETQYF.

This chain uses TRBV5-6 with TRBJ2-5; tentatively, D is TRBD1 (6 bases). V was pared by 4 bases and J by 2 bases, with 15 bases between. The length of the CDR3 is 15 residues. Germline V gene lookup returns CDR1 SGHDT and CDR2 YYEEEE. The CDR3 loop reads CASSIRTDFQETQYF. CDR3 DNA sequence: TGTGCCAGCAGCATTAGGACAGATTTTCAAGAGACCCAGTACTTC.

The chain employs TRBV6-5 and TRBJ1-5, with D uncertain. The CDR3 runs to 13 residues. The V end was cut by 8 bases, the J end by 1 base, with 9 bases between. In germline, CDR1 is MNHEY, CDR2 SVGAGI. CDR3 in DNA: TGTGCCAGCGCCGATAGGAGCAATCAGCCCCAGCATTTT. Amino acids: CASADRSNQPQHF.